A single sample is the source of the 5 T cell receptor beta chains below, sequenced in a study of blood T cells in healthy people across ages. Combining a sample-barcoded 5' primer with a J-beta primer mix, a second PCR ran for roughly 7 to 12 cycles. TCRdb reanalysed the 5' RACE reads using MiXCR and keeps one entry per CDR3 protein. The sample shows 650,000 to 1,000,000 distinct CDR3 sequences, around 34% of them seen only once. Sequencing was performed on blood. The receptors shown here come from a man aged 18-30 years in good health.

As regards this clonotype: A clone one base away is much larger, so this may be a read error. The chain combines TRBV7-2 with TRBJ1-2, with TRBD1 matching over 7 bases. The length of the CDR3 is 14 residues. The J segment lost 4 bases and the V segment lost 6 bases, leaving 8 bases of the junction unmatched. CDR1 SGHTA and CDR2 FQGNSA come from the germline V gene. This CDR3 is CASRPKGTAYGYTF. As DNA, the CDR3 is TGTGCCAGCAGGCCGAAGGGGACAGCCTATGGCTACACCTTC.

This clonotype has only a few counts. V usage is TRBV5-1 and J usage is TRBJ1-1; D is undetermined. Looked up from germline, CDR1 is SGHRS and CDR2 is YFSETQ. The CDR3 is 15 residues long. Trimming stripped 0 bases from V and 0 bases from J, with 9 bases between. The DNA for the CDR3 is TGCGCCAGCAGCTTGGGTCCCGATCTGAACACTGAAGCTTTCTTT. Amino acid sequence: CASSLGPDLNTEAFF.

A remark on this clonotype: One junction end disagrees with the germline gene, perhaps due to a read error. This chain links TRBV15 with TRBJ2-3; TRBD2 might be the D (5 bases). This CDR3 is built from 13 residues. Germline CDR1 LNHNV, CDR2 YYDKDF (reference sequence). CDR3 sequence reads: CTTSRAGVGTQYF. For the CDR3, the DNA is TGTACCACCAGCAGAGCCGGGGTGGGTACGCAGTATTTT.

This sequence joins TRBV6-2 or TRBV6-3 and TRBJ2-7; perhaps TRBD1 as D (5 bases). The germline V and J ends were trimmed by 3 bases and 0 bases, with 12 bases remaining between them. Germline V lookup: CDR1 MNHEY, CDR2 SVGEGT. The CDR3 runs 15 residues. The CDR3 DNA follows: TGTGCCAGCAGTTATTCTTCAGGGCTCTCCTACGAGCAGTACTTC. The encoded protein is CASSYSSGLSYEQYF.

This rearrangement joins TRBV4-2 to TRBJ2-1, with D possibly matching TRBD2 (6 bases). In germline, CDR1 is LGHNA, CDR2 YNFKEQ. This CDR3 contains 15 residues. V lost 7 bases and J lost 8, with 21 bases in between. The CDR3 loop reads CASTAGLGLVHEQFF. The CDR3 DNA follows: TGTGCCAGCACCGCGGGACTGGGGCTTGTCCATGAGCAGTTCTTC.